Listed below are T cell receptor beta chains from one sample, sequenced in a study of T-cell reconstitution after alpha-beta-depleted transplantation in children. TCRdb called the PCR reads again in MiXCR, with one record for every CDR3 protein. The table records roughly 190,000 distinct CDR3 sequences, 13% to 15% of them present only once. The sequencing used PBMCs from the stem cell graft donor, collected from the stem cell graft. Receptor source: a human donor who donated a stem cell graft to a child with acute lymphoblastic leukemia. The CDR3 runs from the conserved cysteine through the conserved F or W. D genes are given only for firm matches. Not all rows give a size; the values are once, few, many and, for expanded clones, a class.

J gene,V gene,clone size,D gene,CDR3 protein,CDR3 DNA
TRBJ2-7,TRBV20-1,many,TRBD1,CSAFGTGGSYEQYF,TGCAGTGCTTTCGGGACAGGGGGCTCCTACGAGCAGTACTTC
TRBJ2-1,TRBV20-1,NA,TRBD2,CSAPLEAGLEQFF,TGCAGTGCTCCCTTAGAAGCGGGACTCGAGCAGTTCTTC
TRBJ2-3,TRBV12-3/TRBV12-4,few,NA,CASGVGTDTQYF,TGTGCCAGCGGGGTTGGCACAGATACGCAGTATTTT
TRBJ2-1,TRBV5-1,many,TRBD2,CASSSRAGPYNEQFF,TGCGCCAGCAGCTCCCGAGCGGGACCGTACAATGAGCAGTTCTTC
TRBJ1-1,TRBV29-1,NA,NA,CRVQGTRNTEAFF,TGCCGCGTGCAAGGGACAAGGAACACTGAAGCTTTCTTT
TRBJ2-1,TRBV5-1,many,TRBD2,CASSAGGLAGYNEQFF,TGCGCCAGCAGCGCCGGGGGACTAGCGGGTTACAATGAGCAGTTCTTC
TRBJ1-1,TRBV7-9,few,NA,CASSTEMMNTEAFF,TGTGCCAGCAGCACCGAAATGATGAACACTGAAGCTTTCTTT
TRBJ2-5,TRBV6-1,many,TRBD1,CASSGTGQETQYF,TGTGCCAGCAGCGGGACAGGACAAGAGACCCAGTACTTC
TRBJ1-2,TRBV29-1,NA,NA,CSVDQGRFYGYTF,TGCAGCGTTGACCAGGGCCGGTTTTATGGCTACACCTTC
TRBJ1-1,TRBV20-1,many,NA,CSARDFTEAFF,TGCAGTGCTAGAGATTTCACTGAAGCTTTCTTT
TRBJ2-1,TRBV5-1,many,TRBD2,CASSLGLVGGNEQFF,TGCGCCAGCAGCTTAGGACTAGTTGGTGGCAATGAGCAGTTCTTC
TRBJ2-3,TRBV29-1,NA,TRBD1,CSYTGTGKDTQYF,TGCAGTTACACCGGGACAGGGAAGGATACGCAGTATTTT
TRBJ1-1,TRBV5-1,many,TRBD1,CASSEQGALLSTEAFF,TGCGCCAGCAGCGAACAGGGGGCGCTTTTAAGTACTGAAGCTTTCTTT
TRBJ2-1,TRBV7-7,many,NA,CASSLSGLDEQFF,TGTGCTAGCAGCTTAAGCGGGCTTGATGAGCAGTTCTTC
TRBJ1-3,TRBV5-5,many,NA,CASSLLPGAASGNTIYF,TGTGCCAGCAGCTTGTTACCGGGGGCAGCCTCTGGAAACACCATATATTTT
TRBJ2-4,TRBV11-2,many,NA,CASSFLRRPGDIQYF,TGTGCCAGCAGCTTTCTTCGTCGTCCAGGGGACATTCAGTACTTC
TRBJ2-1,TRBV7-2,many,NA,CASSPVGGGGYNEQFF,TGTGCCAGCAGCCCTGTTGGCGGAGGTGGATACAATGAGCAGTTCTTC
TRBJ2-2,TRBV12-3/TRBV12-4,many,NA,CASTPDLFRNTGELFF,TGTGCCAGCACCCCAGACCTCTTTCGGAACACCGGGGAGCTGTTTTTT
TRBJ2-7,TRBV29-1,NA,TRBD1,CSVTGTDTYEQYF,TGCAGCGTGACCGGGACAGATACCTACGAGCAGTACTTC
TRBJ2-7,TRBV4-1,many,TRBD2,CASSRLLAGALYEQYF,TGCGCCAGCAGCCGGTTACTAGCGGGAGCCCTCTACGAGCAGTACTTC
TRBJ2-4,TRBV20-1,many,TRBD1,CSARGQPSAKNIQYF,TGCAGTGCTAGGGGACAGCCCTCAGCCAAAAACATTCAGTACTTC
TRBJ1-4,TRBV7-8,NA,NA,CASSKSGAANEKLFF,TGTGCCAGCAGCAAGAGTGGTGCTGCTAATGAAAAACTGTTTTTT
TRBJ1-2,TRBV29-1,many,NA,CSVNGFDAGYYGYTF,TGCAGCGTTAACGGCTTCGACGCGGGCTACTATGGCTACACCTTC
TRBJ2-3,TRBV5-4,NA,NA,CASSLVRTDTQYF,TGTGCCAGCAGCTTGGTACGCACAGATACGCAGTATTTT
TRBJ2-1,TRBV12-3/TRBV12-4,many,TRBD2,CASVKAGGWNEQFF,TGTGCCAGCGTGAAAGCGGGAGGGTGGAATGAGCAGTTCTTC
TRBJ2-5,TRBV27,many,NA,CASSALTQGRETQYF,TGTGCCAGCAGTGCACTCACACAGGGTCGAGAGACCCAGTACTTC
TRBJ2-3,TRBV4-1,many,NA,CASSLGVAKGLDTDTQYF,TGCGCCAGCAGCCTCGGGGTTGCGAAGGGGCTAGATACAGATACGCAGTATTTT
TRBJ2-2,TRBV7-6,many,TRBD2,CASSRSGTSGGNTGELFF,TGTGCCAGCAGCAGATCCGGGACTAGCGGGGGGAACACCGGGGAGCTGTTTTTT
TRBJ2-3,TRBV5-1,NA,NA,CASTSGEADTQYF,TGCGCCAGCACATCAGGGGAAGCAGATACGCAGTATTTT
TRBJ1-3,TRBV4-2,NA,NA,CASSQAGHILSGNTIYF,TGTGCCAGCAGCCAAGCTGGACATATTCTCTCTGGAAACACCATATATTTT
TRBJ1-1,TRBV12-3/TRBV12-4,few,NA,CASKIQGLNTEAFF,TGTGCCAGCAAGATACAGGGCCTGAACACTGAAGCTTTCTTT
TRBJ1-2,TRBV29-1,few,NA,CSVVSVTDGYTF,TGCAGCGTTGTATCAGTGACAGATGGCTACACCTTC
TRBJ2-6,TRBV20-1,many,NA,CSARGGNTGANVLTF,TGCAGTGCTAGAGGGGGCAATACTGGGGCCAACGTCCTGACTTTC
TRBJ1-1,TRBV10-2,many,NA,CATDPGGYTEAFF,TGCGCCACCGACCCGGGAGGATACACTGAAGCTTTCTTT
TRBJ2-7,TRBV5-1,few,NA,CASSLEGIEQYF,TGCGCCAGCAGCTTGGAGGGGATCGAGCAGTACTTC
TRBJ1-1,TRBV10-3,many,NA,CAISEGRQNTEAFF,TGTGCCATCAGTGAGGGCAGGCAGAACACTGAAGCTTTCTTT
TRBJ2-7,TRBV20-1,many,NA,CSARPSLRYEQYF,TGCAGTGCTAGACCCTCCCTCCGGTACGAGCAGTACTTC
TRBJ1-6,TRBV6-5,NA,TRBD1,CASSLDRAPSYNSPLHF,TGTGCCAGCAGCCTTGACAGGGCCCCATCCTATAATTCACCCCTCCACTTT
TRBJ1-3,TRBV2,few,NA,CASSEGGANTIYF,TGTGCCAGCAGTGAAGGGGGCGCGAACACCATATATTTT
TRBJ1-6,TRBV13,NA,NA,CASSLVSSGNSPLHF,TGTGCCAGCAGCTTAGTTTCGTCGGGAAACTCACCCCTCCACTTT
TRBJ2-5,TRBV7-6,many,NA,CASSFLASGTQYF,TGTGCCAGCAGCTTCTTAGCATCGGGGACCCAGTACTTC